This entry lists 8 T cell receptor beta chains sequenced from one sample in a study of T-cell reconstitution after alpha-beta-depleted transplantation in children (dated by TCRdb to the mid-2010s). The library was made by PCR. The instrument was an Illumina HiSeq 2500. TCR library preparation used molecular barcoding, with unique molecular identifiers applied to normalize quantification of the TCRbeta repertoire. TCRdb took the public reads, trimmed them with fastp at Q25, ran MiXCR for clone calling and kept in-frame beta chains. When rows share a CDR3 protein, they turn into one entry using the most common DNA and genes. Present in this sample are about 110,000 distinct CDR3 sequences, over 9% of which were seen just once. 30% to 35% of the sample is in the top ten clones. The treatment or condition label on this specimen signifies: allogeneic hematopoietic cell transplantation with graft depleted of TCRalphabeta T cells and CD19 B cells.

The sequencing used PBMCs, collected before TCRalphabeta/CD19-depleted stem cell transplant. The receptors stem from a boy under 10 years old with acute lymphoblastic leukemia, due to receive a stem cell transplant.

This clonotype has ten or more counts. V gene TRBV12-3 or TRBV12-4 combines with J gene TRBJ2-3; possible D gene TRBD2, 6 bases. V lost 6 bases and J lost 1, with 14 bases in between. CDR3 size: 15 residues. CDR3: CASRRAGARTDTQYF. For the CDR3, the DNA is TGTGCCAGCAGGCGAGCGGGTGCGCGCACAGATACGCAGTATTTT.

This clonotype was observed a handful of times. V usage is TRBV25-1 and J usage is TRBJ1-4; perhaps TRBD1 as D (5 bases). The CDR3 contains 14 residues. V was shortened by 4 bases and J by 0 bases, with 6 bases between the two germline ends. Germline values: CDR1 MGHDK, CDR2 SYGVNS. The CDR3 sequence: CASSATATNEKLFF. CDR3 in DNA: TGTGCCAGCAGTGCGACAGCAACTAATGAAAAACTGTTTTTT.

This clonotype has ten or more counts. V is TRBV20-1 and J is TRBJ2-1; the match to TRBD2 covers 10 bases. The germline V gene has CDR1 DFQATT and CDR2 SNEGSKA (reference sequence). Losses at the gene ends were 3 bases for V and 6 bases for J; bases not matched to a gene: 8. The length of the CDR3 is 15 residues. This chain's CDR3 is CSASSGLAERNEQFF. The CDR3 DNA follows: TGCAGTGCTAGTAGCGGACTAGCGGAACGCAATGAGCAGTTCTTC.

This clonotype was counted a few times. The chain recombines TRBV12-3 or TRBV12-4 with TRBJ1-3; D ambiguous. The CDR3 is made up of 13 amino acids. V lost 7 bases to trimming and J lost 10 bases, with 17 bases between them. The CDR3 protein is CASTRSGEGTIYF. The CDR3 bases are TGTGCCAGCACCCGCAGTGGGGAAGGGACCATATATTTT.

This chain uses TRBV20-1 with TRBJ2-1, with TRBD2 matching 15 bases. J gave up 7 bases and V 5 bases, and 9 bases lay outside the gene matches. The CDR3 totals 16 residues. Germline V gene lookup returns CDR1 DFQATT and CDR2 SNEGSKA (reference sequence). CDR3 loop: CSAGTSGRPPPNEQFF. The CDR3 region has the DNA TGCAGTGCTGGGACTAGCGGGAGGCCCCCCCCTAATGAGCAGTTCTTC.

This clonotype was seen many times. The rearrangement links TRBV6-5 to TRBJ1-1; D gene unclear. Germline V gene data show CDR1 as MNHEY and CDR2 as SVGAGI. V was cut by 9 bases and J by 7 bases, with 12 bases left in between. CDR3 size: 11 residues. CDR3 amino acids: CASRRSSEAFF. The CDR3 coding sequence is TGTGCCAGTAGGAGATCGAGTGAAGCTTTCTTT.

This clonotype was detected many times. This rearrangement joins TRBV6-1 to TRBJ2-3; no definite D call. Trimming took 6 bases from V and 1 from J, leaving 14 bases between them. CDR3 length equals 15 residues. Germline assignment: CDR1 MNHNS and CDR2 SASEGT. As DNA, the CDR3 is TGTGCCAGCAGCTTGACACCTTGGGGCACAGATACGCAGTATTTT. Its translation is CASSLTPWGTDTQYF.

The chain couples TRBV21-1 to TRBJ2-7; TRBD1 is the table's D call and was not checked against the DNA. TRBV21-1 is classified as a pseudogene. CDR3 length equals 16 residues. The CDR3 DNA follows: TGTGCCAGCCTCAAAGCGGGCTCCCTGGGGGCCTACGAGCAGTACTTC. It encodes CASLKAGSLGAYEQYF.